Sequencing of this T cell receptor (beta chain) was carried out in a study of CD8 T cells in Susac syndrome. Whole-study context: Patients with Susac syndrome were therapy-naive, treated with corticosteroids, or treated with intravenous immunoglobulin alone when blood was collected.

Sequencing of TCR beta was undertaken in CD8+ and CD4+ T cells derived from blood. The V gene's germline CDR1 is LGHNA and CDR2 YSLEER. Trimming at V came to 1 base and at J to 0 bases, leaving 7 bases not matched to a gene. This CDR3 is built from 19 residues. Reverse transcription used roughly 0.5 to 1 ug RNA and random hexamers. Amplification of TCR beta CDR3 used immunoSEQ multiplex PCR across 54 Vbeta and 13 Jbeta. TCRdb fed the immunoSEQ multiplex PCR reads into MiXCR, producing one record per CDR3 protein. This sample has some 94,000 distinct CDR3 sequences; roughly 94% occur once, and the top ten carry 0.3% to 0.35%.

This TCR came from a human donor with Susac syndrome. The chain has TRBV4-3 and TRBJ2-2, with 11 bases identical to TRBD2. Sequenced material: CD4+ T cells from PBMCs. DNA of the CDR3: TGCGCCAGCAGCCAAGGATGGCTGGGACTAGCGGCGAACACCGGGGAGCTGTTTTTT. It is translated as CASSQGWLGLAANTGELFF.